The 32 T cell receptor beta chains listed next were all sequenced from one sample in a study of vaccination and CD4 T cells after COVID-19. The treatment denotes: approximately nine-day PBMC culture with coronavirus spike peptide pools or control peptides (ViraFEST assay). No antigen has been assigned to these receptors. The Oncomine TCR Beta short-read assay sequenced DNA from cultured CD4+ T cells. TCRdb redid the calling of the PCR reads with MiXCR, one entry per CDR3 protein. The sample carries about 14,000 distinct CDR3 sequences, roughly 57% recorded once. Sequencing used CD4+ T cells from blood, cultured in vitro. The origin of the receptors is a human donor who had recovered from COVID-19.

CDR3 nucleotides: TGTGCCAGCAGCTTCTCCCTCCAAGAGACCCAGTACTTC. Its translation is CASSFSLQETQYF. The genes are TRBV7-6 and TRBJ2-5, with D unclear. This CDR3 has 13 amino acids. The V end lost 3 bases, the J end lost 1 base, and 6 bases lay between the germline ends. Germline-derived CDR1 and CDR2 are SGHVS and FNYEAQ.

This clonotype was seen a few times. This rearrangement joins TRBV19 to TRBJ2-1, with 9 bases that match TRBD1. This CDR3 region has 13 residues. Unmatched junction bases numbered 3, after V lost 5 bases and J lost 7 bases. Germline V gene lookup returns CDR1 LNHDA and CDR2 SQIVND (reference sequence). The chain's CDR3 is CASSDDRGNEQFF. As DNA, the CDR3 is TGTGCCAGTAGTGATGACAGGGGGAATGAGCAGTTCTTC.

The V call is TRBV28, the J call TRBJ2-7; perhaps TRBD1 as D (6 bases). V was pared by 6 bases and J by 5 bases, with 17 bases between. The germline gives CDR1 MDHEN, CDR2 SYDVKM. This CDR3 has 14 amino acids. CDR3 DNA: TGTGCCAGCAGACCATACGGGACACAAAACGAGCAGTACTTC. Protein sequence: CASRPYGTQNEQYF. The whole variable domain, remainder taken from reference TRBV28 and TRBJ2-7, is DVKVTQSSRYLVKRTGEKVFLECVQDMDHENMFWYRQDPGLGLRLIYFSYDVKMKEKGDIPEGYSVSREKKERFSLILESASTNQTSMYLCASRPYGTQNEQYFGPGTRLTVT.

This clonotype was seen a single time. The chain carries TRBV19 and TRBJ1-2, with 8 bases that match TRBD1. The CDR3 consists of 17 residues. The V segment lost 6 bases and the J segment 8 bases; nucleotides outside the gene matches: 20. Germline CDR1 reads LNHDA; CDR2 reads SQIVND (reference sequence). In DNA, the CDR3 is TGTGCCAGTAGCCCACACCGGGACAGGAGTGCATTGGGCGGCTACACCTTC. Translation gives CASSPHRDRSALGGYTF.

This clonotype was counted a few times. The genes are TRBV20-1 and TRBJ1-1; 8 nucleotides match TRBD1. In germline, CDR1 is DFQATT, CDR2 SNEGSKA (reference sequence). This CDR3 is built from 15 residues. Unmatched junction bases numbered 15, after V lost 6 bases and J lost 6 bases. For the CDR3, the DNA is TGCAGTGCCAGAAGAATTGACAGGGGTTTGTCTGAAGCTTTCTTT. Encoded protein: CSARRIDRGLSEAFF.

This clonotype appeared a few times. The CDR3 loop reads CASTQPTGHYEQYF. CDR3 nucleotides: TGTGCCAGCACCCAGCCAACCGGACACTACGAGCAGTACTTC. The chain has TRBV6-1 and TRBJ2-7; D is possibly TRBD1 (5 bases). Germline V CDR1 and CDR2: MNHNS, SASEGT. Deletions cut 7 bases from V and 3 bases from J, with 16 bases between. The CDR3 is 14 amino acids.

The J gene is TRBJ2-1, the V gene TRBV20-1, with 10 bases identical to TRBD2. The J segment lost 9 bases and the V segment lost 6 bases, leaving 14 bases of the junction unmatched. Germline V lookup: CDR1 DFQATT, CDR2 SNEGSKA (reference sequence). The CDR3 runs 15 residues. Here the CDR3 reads CSAVKREGVGGEQFF. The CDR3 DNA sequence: TGCAGTGCAGTTAAGCGGGAGGGCGTCGGGGGTGAGCAGTTCTTC.

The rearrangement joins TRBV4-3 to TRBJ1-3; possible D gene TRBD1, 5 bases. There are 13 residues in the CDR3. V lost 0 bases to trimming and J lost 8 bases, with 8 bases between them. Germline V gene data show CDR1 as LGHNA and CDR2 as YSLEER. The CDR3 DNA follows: TGCGCCAGCAGCCAAGATCTAGGGGACACCATATATTTT. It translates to CASSQDLGDTIYF.

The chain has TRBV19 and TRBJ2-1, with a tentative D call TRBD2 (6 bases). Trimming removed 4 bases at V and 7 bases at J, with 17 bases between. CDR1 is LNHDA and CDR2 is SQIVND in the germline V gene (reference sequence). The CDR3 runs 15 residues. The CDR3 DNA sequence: TGTGCCAGTAGTAAAAGGGCGCGGGATGCGAATGAGCAGTTCTTC. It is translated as CASSKRARDANEQFF.

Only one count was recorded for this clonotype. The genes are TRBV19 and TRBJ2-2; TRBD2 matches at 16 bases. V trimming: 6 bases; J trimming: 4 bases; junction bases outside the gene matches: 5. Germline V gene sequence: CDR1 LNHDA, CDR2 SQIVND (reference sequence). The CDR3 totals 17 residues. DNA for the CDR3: TGTGCCAGTAGCGGGACTAGCGGGAGGGCCGGCACCGGGGAGCTGTTTTTT. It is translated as CASSGTSGRAGTGELFF.

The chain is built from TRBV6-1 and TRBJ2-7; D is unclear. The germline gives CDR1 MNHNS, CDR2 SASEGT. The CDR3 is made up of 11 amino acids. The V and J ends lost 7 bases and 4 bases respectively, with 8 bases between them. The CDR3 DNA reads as TGTGCCAGCACCCGAGCTTACGAGCAGTACTTC. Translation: CASTRAYEQYF.

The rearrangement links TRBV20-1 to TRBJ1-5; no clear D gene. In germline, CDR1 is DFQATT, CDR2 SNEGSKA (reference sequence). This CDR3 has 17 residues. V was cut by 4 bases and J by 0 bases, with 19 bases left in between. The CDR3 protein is CSATPGALSYSNQPQHF. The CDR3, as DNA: TGCAGTGCTACCCCGGGAGCACTATCCTATAGCAATCAGCCCCAGCATTTT.

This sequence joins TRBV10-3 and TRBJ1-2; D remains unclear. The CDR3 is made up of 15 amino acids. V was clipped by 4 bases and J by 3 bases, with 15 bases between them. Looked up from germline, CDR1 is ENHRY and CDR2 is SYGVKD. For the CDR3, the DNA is TGTGCCATCAGTGGTACGGGTAACAAGGACTATGGCTACACCTTC. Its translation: CAISGTGNKDYGYTF.

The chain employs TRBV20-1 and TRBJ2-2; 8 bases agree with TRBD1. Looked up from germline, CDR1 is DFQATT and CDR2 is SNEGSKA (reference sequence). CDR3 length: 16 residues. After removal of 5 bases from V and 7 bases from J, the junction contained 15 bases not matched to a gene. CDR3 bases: TGCAGTGCTTTGATTAGGACAGGGTTTAAGAACGGGGAGCTGTTTTTT. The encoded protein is CSALIRTGFKNGELFF.

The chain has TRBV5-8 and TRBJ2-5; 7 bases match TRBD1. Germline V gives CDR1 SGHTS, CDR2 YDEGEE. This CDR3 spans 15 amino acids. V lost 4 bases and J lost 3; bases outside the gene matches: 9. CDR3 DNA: TGTGCCAGCAGCCTGGGGACAGACCGAAAAGAGACCCAGTACTTC. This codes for CASSLGTDRKETQYF.

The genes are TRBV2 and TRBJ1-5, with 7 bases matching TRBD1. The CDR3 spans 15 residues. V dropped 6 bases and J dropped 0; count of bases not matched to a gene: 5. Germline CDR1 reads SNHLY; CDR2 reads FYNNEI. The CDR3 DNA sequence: TGTGCCAGCAGATCCCAGGGGGATAGCAATCAGCCCCAGCATTTT. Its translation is CASRSQGDSNQPQHF.

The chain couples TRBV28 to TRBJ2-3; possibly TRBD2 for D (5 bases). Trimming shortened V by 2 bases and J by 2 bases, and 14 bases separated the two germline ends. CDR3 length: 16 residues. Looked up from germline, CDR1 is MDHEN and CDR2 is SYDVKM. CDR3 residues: CASSLVRTGFTDTQYF. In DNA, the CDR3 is TGTGCCAGCAGTTTAGTCCGGACGGGGTTCACAGATACGCAGTATTTT.

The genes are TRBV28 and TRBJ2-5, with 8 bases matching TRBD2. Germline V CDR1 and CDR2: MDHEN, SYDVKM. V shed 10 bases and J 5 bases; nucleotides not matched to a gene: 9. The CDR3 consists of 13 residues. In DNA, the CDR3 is TGTGCCACCGAGCGGGAGTGGGGGGAGACCCAGTACTTC. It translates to CATEREWGETQYF.

The CDR3 loop reads CASSFGTNNSPLHF. CDR3 DNA sequence: TGTGCCAGCAGCTTCGGGACCAATAATTCACCCCTCCACTTT. The V gene is TRBV7-9, the J gene TRBJ1-6; tentatively, D is TRBD1 (5 bases). The germline V and J ends were trimmed by 3 bases and 5 bases, with 8 bases remaining between them. Germline V lookup: CDR1 SEHNR, CDR2 FQNEAQ (reference sequence). CDR3 length equals 14 residues.

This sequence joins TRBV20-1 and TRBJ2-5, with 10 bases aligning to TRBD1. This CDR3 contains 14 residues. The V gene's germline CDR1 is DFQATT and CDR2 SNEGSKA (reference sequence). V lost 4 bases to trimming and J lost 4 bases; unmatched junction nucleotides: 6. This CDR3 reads CSAKPGQGSETQYF. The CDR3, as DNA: TGCAGTGCTAAACCGGGACAGGGGTCAGAGACCCAGTACTTC.

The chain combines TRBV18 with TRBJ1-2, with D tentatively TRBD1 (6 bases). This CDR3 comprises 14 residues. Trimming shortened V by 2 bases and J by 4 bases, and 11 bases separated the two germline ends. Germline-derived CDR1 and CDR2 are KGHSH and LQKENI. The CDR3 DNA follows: TGTGCCAGCTCACCAGCGGACAGCCCCTATGGCTACACCTTC. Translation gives CASSPADSPYGYTF.

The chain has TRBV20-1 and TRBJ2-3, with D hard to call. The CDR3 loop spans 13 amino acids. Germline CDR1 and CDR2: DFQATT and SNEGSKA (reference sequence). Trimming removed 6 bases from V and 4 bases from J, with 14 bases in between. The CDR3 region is CSAFGLEADTQYF. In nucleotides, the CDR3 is TGCAGTGCGTTCGGGCTAGAGGCAGATACGCAGTATTTT.

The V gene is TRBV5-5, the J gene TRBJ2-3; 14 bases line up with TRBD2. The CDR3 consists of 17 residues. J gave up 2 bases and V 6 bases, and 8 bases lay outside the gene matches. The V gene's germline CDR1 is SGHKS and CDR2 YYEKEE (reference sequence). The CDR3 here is CASKRLAGGSFTDTQYF. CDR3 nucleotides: TGTGCCAGCAAAAGACTAGCGGGAGGGAGCTTCACAGATACGCAGTATTTT.

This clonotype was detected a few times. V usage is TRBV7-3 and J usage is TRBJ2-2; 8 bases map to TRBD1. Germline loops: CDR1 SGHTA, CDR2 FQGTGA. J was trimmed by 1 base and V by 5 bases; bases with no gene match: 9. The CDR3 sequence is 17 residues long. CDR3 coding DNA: TGTGCCAGCAGCCGCGACGGGGACAGGTGGAACACCGGGGAGCTGTTTTTT. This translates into CASSRDGDRWNTGELFF.

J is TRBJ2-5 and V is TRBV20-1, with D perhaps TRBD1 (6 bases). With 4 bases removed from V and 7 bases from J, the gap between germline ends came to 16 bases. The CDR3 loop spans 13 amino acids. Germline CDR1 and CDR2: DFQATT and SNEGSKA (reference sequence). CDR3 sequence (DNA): TGCAGTGCTACCATCCCGGGACAACTGACCCAGTACTTC. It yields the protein CSATIPGQLTQYF.

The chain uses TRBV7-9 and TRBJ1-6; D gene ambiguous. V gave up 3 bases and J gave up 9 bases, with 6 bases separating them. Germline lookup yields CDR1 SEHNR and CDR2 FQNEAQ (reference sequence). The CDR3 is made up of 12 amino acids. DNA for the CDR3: TGTGCCAGCAGCTTGGGCAGTTCACCCCTCCACTTT. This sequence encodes CASSLGSSPLHF.

CDR3 residues: CSARYASDPFRRPSYEQYF. DNA of the CDR3: TGCAGTGCTAGATATGCCTCTGACCCATTCCGACGTCCATCCTACGAGCAGTACTTC. The chain uses TRBV20-1 and TRBJ2-7; D unresolved. Trimming took off 2 bases at V and 1 base at J, with 27 bases between the two ends. This CDR3 has 19 amino acids. The germline V gene has CDR1 DFQATT and CDR2 SNEGSKA (reference sequence).

The CDR3 loop reads CATSAPGTASSYNEQFF. For the CDR3, the DNA is TGTGCCACCAGTGCACCCGGGACAGCGAGCTCCTACAATGAGCAGTTCTTC. The chain is built from TRBV24-1 and TRBJ2-1; 7 bases align to TRBD1. CDR3 length: 17 residues. With 5 bases clipped from V and 0 bases from J, the junction kept 9 bases outside the gene matches. Germline-derived CDR1 and CDR2 are KGHDR and SFDVKD.

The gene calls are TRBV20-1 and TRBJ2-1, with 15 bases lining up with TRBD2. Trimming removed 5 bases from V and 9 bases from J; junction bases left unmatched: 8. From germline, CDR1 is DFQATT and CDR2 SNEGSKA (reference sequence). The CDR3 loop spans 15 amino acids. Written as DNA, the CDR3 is TGCAGTGCTCAGATGGGACTAGCGGGAGGTATTGAGCAGTTCTTC. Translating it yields CSAQMGLAGGIEQFF.

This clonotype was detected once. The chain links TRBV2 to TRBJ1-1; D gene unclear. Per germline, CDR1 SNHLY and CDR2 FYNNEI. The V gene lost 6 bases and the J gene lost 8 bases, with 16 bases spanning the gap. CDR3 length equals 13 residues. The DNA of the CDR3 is TGTGCCAGCAGCCCTCAGTGGAGGGTGGAAGCTTTCTTT. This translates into CASSPQWRVEAFF.

The CDR3 sequence is CASSLLLTDTQYF. The CDR3 DNA is TGCGCCAGCAGCCTTCTCCTCACAGATACGCAGTATTTT. This chain connects TRBV5-1 to TRBJ2-3; unclear D gene. CDR1 and CDR2 from the germline V gene are SGHRS and YFSETQ. V lost 4 bases and J lost 2, with 8 bases in between. The CDR3 loop spans 13 amino acids.

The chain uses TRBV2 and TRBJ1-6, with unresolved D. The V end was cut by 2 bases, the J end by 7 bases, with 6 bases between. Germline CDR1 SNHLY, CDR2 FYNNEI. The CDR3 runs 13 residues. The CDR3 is CASSEQSNSPLHF. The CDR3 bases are TGTGCCAGCAGTGAACAGTCAAATTCACCCCTCCACTTT. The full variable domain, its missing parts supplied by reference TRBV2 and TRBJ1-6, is EPEVTQTPSHQVTQMGQEVILRCVPISNHLYFYWYRQILGQKVEFLVSFYNNEISEKSEIFDDQFSVERPDGSNFTLKIRSTKLEDSAMYFCASSEQSNSPLHFGNGTRLTVT.